A selection of T cell receptor beta chains follows, all from one sample in a study of blood T cell repertoires in COVID-19. Clones were read by immunoSEQ multiplex PCR, and TCRdb kept only the in-frame ones, dropping some. Of 50,000 to 60,000 clones in the sample, approximately 85% were seen once. The sequenced sample consisted of peripheral blood. The receptors derive from a human donor in a cohort sampled during active COVID-19. The CDR3 runs from the conserved cysteine through the conserved F or W. A D gene is named only where the DNA matches it firmly. The size entry is marked missing in some rows and otherwise reads once, few, many or a size class.

>TRBD1|TRBV5-1|-|TRBJ2-7
CASSSTGGEQYF
TGCGCCAGCAGCTCAACAGGGGGCGAGCAGTACTTC
>-|TRBV28|-|TRBJ2-3
CASRSSGASTDTQYF
TGTGCCAGCAGAAGTAGCGGAGCTAGCACAGATACGCAGTATTTT
>-|TRBV12-3/TRBV12-4|many|TRBJ2-7
CASSLGQKYEQYF
TGTGCCAGCAGCCTAGGACAGAAGTACGAGCAGTACTTC
>-|TRBV6-4|-|TRBJ2-1
CASSVTGKDEQFF
TGTGCCAGCAGCGTGACAGGAAAGGATGAGCAGTTCTTC
>TRBD2|TRBV4-2|-|TRBJ2-7
CASSQVLAGKSQEQYF
TGTGCCAGCAGCCAAGTCTTAGCGGGAAAATCTCAGGAGCAGTACTTC
>TRBD2|TRBV5-6|-|TRBJ2-7
CASSSAPGAGAYEQYF
TGTGCCAGCAGCTCTGCGCCCGGGGCGGGAGCCTACGAGCAGTACTTC
>TRBD2|TRBV5-1|few|TRBJ2-1
CASGRTSGSTNEQFF
TGCGCCAGCGGCCGCACTAGCGGGAGTACCAATGAGCAGTTCTTC
>TRBD1|TRBV5-1|once|TRBJ2-7
CASSLQGAGNEQYF
TGCGCCAGCAGCTTACAGGGGGCCGGAAACGAGCAGTACTTC
>TRBD1|TRBV6-5|-|TRBJ2-5
CASRGQGAGETQYF
TGTGCCAGCAGGGGGCAGGGGGCGGGAGAGACCCAGTACTTC
>-|TRBV6-5|-|TRBJ2-7
CASSYSRSYEQYF
TGTGCCAGCAGTTACTCGAGGTCCTACGAGCAGTACTTC
>TRBD1|TRBV4-3|-|TRBJ2-7
CASSQERGQYHEQYF
TGCGCCAGCAGCCAAGAGAGGGGACAGTACCACGAGCAGTACTTC
>-|TRBV30|-|TRBJ1-2
CAWSKQQGSGYGYTF
TGTGCCTGGAGTAAGCAACAGGGATCGGGGTATGGCTACACCTTC
>TRBD1|TRBV9|-|TRBJ2-3
CASSVRQGAHTQYF
TGTGCCAGCAGCGTACGACAGGGGGCACATACGCAGTATTTT
>TRBD1|TRBV2|-|TRBJ1-2
CASILGDRDIPNYGYTF
TGTGCCAGCATCTTGGGGGACAGAGACATACCTAACTATGGCTACACCTTC
>TRBD1|TRBV7-2|-|TRBJ2-7
CASSYSGTDIYEQYF
TGTGCCAGCAGCTACTCCGGGACAGACATCTACGAGCAGTACTTC
>-|TRBV11-2|few|TRBJ2-7
CASSLEAPTGAYEQYF
TGTGCCAGCAGCTTAGAGGCCCCGACAGGAGCCTACGAGCAGTACTTC
>TRBD1|TRBV6-2/TRBV6-3|-|TRBJ1-1
CASSYSNRGQDTEAFF
TGTGCCAGCAGCTATTCAAACAGGGGGCAAGACACTGAAGCTTTCTTT
>-|TRBV5-1|few|TRBJ1-3
CASSAFTSSGNTIYF
TGCGCCAGCAGCGCCTTCACAAGCTCTGGAAACACCATATATTTT
>-|TRBV6-2/TRBV6-3|large|TRBJ2-7
CASSYSPIGRGFYEQYF
TGTGCCAGCAGTTACTCCCCCATCGGACGGGGTTTCTACGAGCAGTACTTC
>TRBD1|TRBV19|-|TRBJ2-1
CASSMDRGIEQFF
TGTGCCAGTAGTATGGACAGGGGGATTGAGCAGTTCTTC
>TRBD1|TRBV27|-|TRBJ1-1
CASSPGTGRGTEAFF
TGTGCCAGCAGTCCCGGGACAGGGCGAGGCACTGAAGCTTTCTTT
>-|TRBV27|-|TRBJ2-3
CASSFWASTDTQYF
TGTGCCAGCAGTTTCTGGGCCAGCACAGATACGCAGTATTTT
>TRBD2|TRBV7-3|-|TRBJ2-1
CASSPRTSGFNEQFF
TGTGCCAGCAGCCCCCGGACTAGCGGTTTCAATGAGCAGTTCTTC
>-|TRBV11-1|-|TRBJ1-1
CASSLIPAGNTEAFF
TGTGCCAGCAGCCTAATACCGGCGGGGAACACTGAAGCTTTCTTT
>-|TRBV7-3|-|TRBJ1-3
CASSSPGAGDRHSGNTIYF
TGCGCCAGCAGCTCCCCGGGGGCGGGGGATCGACACTCTGGAAACACCATATATTTT
>TRBD1|TRBV19|once|TRBJ2-1
CASSHTQGYGYNEQFF
TGTGCCAGTAGCCATACACAGGGGTATGGTTACAATGAGCAGTTCTTC
>TRBD2|TRBV6-4|-|TRBJ2-2
CASSGLADTGELFF
TGTGCCAGCAGTGGACTAGCGGACACCGGGGAGCTGTTTTTT
>-|TRBV7-2|-|TRBJ2-3
CASSFRRTDTQYF
TGTGCCAGCAGCTTCCGTCGTACAGATACGCAGTATTTT
>-|TRBV30|-|TRBJ2-3
CAWSVGGGLDTQYF
TGTGCCTGGAGTGTAGGGGGGGGGCTGGATACGCAGTATTTT
>-|TRBV15|-|TRBJ1-1
CATSKIRAPQEAFF
TGTGCCACCAGCAAAATCAGGGCTCCCCAGGAAGCTTTCTTT
>-|TRBV19|-|TRBJ1-1
CASQQPPNTEAFF
TGTGCCAGTCAACAGCCGCCGAACACTGAAGCTTTCTTT
>TRBD1|TRBV7-9|-|TRBJ2-7
CASSRQGTRYEQYF
TGTGCCAGCAGCCGACAGGGAACTCGCTACGAGCAGTACTTC
>-|TRBV12-3/TRBV12-4|-|TRBJ1-1
CASTLRYTEAFF
TGTGCCAGCACCCTGAGGTACACTGAAGCTTTCTTT
>TRBD1|TRBV7-2|-|TRBJ2-2
CASSLDRATGELFF
TGTGCCAGCAGCCTTGACAGGGCCACCGGGGAGCTGTTTTTT
>-|TRBV3-1/TRBV3-2|-|TRBJ2-3
CASSSPGSGTDTQYF
TGTGCCAGCAGCTCCCCGGGTTCGGGCACAGATACGCAGTATTTT
>-|TRBV5-4|-|TRBJ2-7
CASSLAGQAYEQYF
TGTGCCAGCAGCTTGGCTGGGCAGGCCTACGAGCAGTACTTC
>TRBD1|TRBV7-9|-|TRBJ1-3
CASSLALGTGGNTIYF
TGTGCCAGCAGCTTAGCCCTGGGGACAGGAGGAAACACCATATATTTT
>-|TRBV5-1|-|TRBJ1-2
CASRDSSGPNYGYTF
TGCGCCAGCAGGGATTCGAGTGGGCCTAACTATGGCTACACCTTC
>-|TRBV5-6|once|TRBJ1-1
CASSFSIVFALNTEAFF
TGTGCCAGCAGCTTTTCAATTGTATTCGCACTAAACACTGAAGCTTTCTTT
>TRBD2|TRBV6-1|-|TRBJ2-7
CASSERSSGSYEQYF
TGTGCCAGCAGTGAAAGGTCTAGCGGCTCCTACGAGCAGTACTTC
>TRBD1|TRBV6-6|once|TRBJ1-3
CASSHKGAISGNTIYF
TGTGCCAGCAGTCATAAGGGGGCCATCTCTGGAAACACCATATATTTT
>-|TRBV9|-|TRBJ1-2
CASSVGSPGIEGYTF
TGTGCCAGCAGCGTAGGATCCCCCGGGATAGAAGGCTACACCTTC
>TRBD1|TRBV6-4|-|TRBJ2-1
CASSEWGLWDRANEQFF
TGTGCCAGCAGTGAATGGGGTTTGTGGGACAGGGCCAATGAGCAGTTCTTC
>TRBD2|TRBV4-3|-|TRBJ2-1
CASSQGLAGREYEQFF
TGCGCCAGCAGCCAGGGACTAGCGGGGCGGGAGTATGAGCAGTTCTTC
>-|TRBV7-2|-|TRBJ2-7
CASSLVAAVHEQYF
TGTGCCAGCAGCTTAGTGGCAGCGGTGCACGAGCAGTACTTC
>TRBD2|TRBV9|-|TRBJ2-7
CASSVGISGTYEQYF
TGTGCCAGCAGCGTAGGTATTAGCGGGACCTACGAGCAGTACTTC
>-|TRBV6-6|-|TRBJ2-2
CASTPTGGWTGELFF
TGTGCCAGCACCCCCACGGGGGGCTGGACCGGGGAGCTGTTTTTT
>TRBD2|TRBV7-3|once|TRBJ2-1
CASSPPGTSGYNEQFF
TGTGCCAGCAGCCCCCCCGGGACTAGCGGGTACAATGAGCAGTTCTTC
>TRBD2|TRBV19|-|TRBJ2-3
CASSSRGLAGSTDTQYF
TGTGCCAGTAGTTCTCGGGGACTAGCGGGTAGCACAGATACGCAGTATTTT
>-|TRBV5-4|-|TRBJ2-3
CASSLVGVRGTDTQYF
TGTGCCAGCAGCTTGGTCGGGGTTCGAGGCACAGATACGCAGTATTTT
>TRBD2|TRBV6-2/TRBV6-3|-|TRBJ2-4
CASSQGLAGAKNIQYF
TGTGCCAGCAGTCAGGGACTAGCGGGAGCCAAAAACATTCAGTACTTC
>-|TRBV10-3|once|TRBJ2-3
CAIRGSYDGGAASTDTQYF
TGTGCCATCAGGGGATCTTACGACGGAGGGGCGGCTAGCACAGATACGCAGTATTTT
>-|TRBV7-2|once|TRBJ2-5
CASSFERSGAGETQYF
TGTGCCAGCAGCTTCGAAAGATCAGGGGCGGGAGAGACCCAGTACTTC
>-|TRBV15|-|TRBJ1-2
CATSRDRRDGYTF
TGTGCCACCAGCAGAGATCGAAGAGATGGCTACACCTTC
>TRBD2|TRBV3-1/TRBV3-2|-|TRBJ2-1
CASSHGTSVEQFF
TGTGCCAGCAGCCACGGGACTAGCGTTGAGCAGTTCTTC
>TRBD1|TRBV18|-|TRBJ2-2
CASSPPDRFYTGELFF
TGTGCCAGCTCACCACCGGACAGGTTCTACACCGGGGAGCTGTTTTTT
>-|TRBV29-1|-|TRBJ2-5
CSVELYRQETQYF
TGCAGCGTTGAACTTTACAGGCAAGAGACCCAGTACTTC
>-|TRBV5-8|-|TRBJ1-5
CASSLYRQTNQPQHF
TGTGCCAGCAGCTTGTATCGCCAGACTAATCAGCCCCAGCATTTT
>TRBD2|TRBV28|-|TRBJ2-7
CASSTPGGRAYEQYF
TGTGCCAGCAGTACCCCGGGGGGGCGGGCCTACGAGCAGTACTTC